The 25 T cell receptor beta chains listed next were all sequenced from one sample in a study of T cells in localized non-small cell lung cancer. This table comes from immunoSEQ multiplex PCR, and its TCRdb copy is limited to in-frame clones, with some not included. The repertoire holds 7,500 to 10,000 clones, with 90% as singletons. Sample: peripheral blood, taken before any cancer treatment. The receptors shown here come from a male donor at least 60 years old with stage III squamous cell lung carcinoma.

The chain combines TRBV19 with TRBJ1-6, with TRBD1 identical over 8 bases. Germline CDR1 reads LNHDA; CDR2 reads SQIVND (reference sequence). V was pared by 7 bases and J by 0 bases, with 5 bases of the junction left unmatched. The CDR3 consists of 16 residues. In nucleotides, the CDR3 is TGTGCCAGTACCTGGACAGGGAACTCCTATAATTCACCCCTCCACTTT. Its protein is CASTWTGNSYNSPLHF.

This chain links TRBV5-5 with TRBJ2-2; 9 nucleotides match TRBD2. Germline-derived CDR1 and CDR2 are SGHKS and YYEKEE (reference sequence). The CDR3 spans 15 residues. The V segment lost 0 bases and the J segment 7 bases; nucleotides outside the gene matches: 4. The CDR3, as DNA: TGTGCCAGCAGCTTGGCTAGCGGGGACGGCGGGGAGCTGTTTTTT. Its protein is CASSLASGDGGELFF.

The rearrangement links TRBV7-9 to TRBJ1-1; tentative D call: TRBD1 (6 bases). The CDR3 extends over 13 amino acids. Deletions cut 2 bases from V and 7 bases from J, with 11 bases between. Germline CDR1 reads SEHNR; CDR2 reads FQNEAQ (reference sequence). As DNA, the CDR3 is TGTGCCAGCAGCTTACTACAGGGCGATGAAGCTTTCTTT. Translation gives CASSLLQGDEAFF.

This clone has only a few counts. The CDR3, as DNA: TGTGCCAGCAGTAGGAACGGGGACAATGGCTACACCTTC. Translating it yields CASSRNGDNGYTF. The chain employs TRBV27 and TRBJ1-2, with D maybe TRBD1 (6 bases). V dropped 5 bases and J dropped 6 bases, with 13 bases sitting between them. The germline CDR1 and CDR2 sequences are MNHEY and SMNVEV (reference sequence). The CDR3 is 13 amino acids.

The rearrangement links TRBV6-6 to TRBJ2-1; D uncertain. The CDR3 is 14 residues long. V was clipped by 1 base and J by 9 bases, with 13 bases between them. Per germline, CDR1 MNHNY and CDR2 SVGAGI (reference sequence). Here the CDR3 reads CASSYCRSDCEQFF. The CDR3 nucleotides are TGTGCCAGCAGTTACTGTCGCAGTGATTGTGAGCAGTTCTTC.

The chain couples TRBV5-1 to TRBJ2-1, with no clear D. The CDR3 sequence is 15 residues long. Trimming stripped 0 bases from V and 0 bases from J, with 7 bases between. The germline V gene has CDR1 SGHRS and CDR2 YFSETQ. CDR3: CASSLDGSSYNEQFF. CDR3 sequence (DNA): TGCGCCAGCAGCTTGGATGGCAGCTCCTACAATGAGCAGTTCTTC. Full variable domain (outside the CDR3, taken from reference TRBV5-1 and TRBJ2-1): KAGVTQTPRYLIKTRGQQVTLSCSPISGHRSVSWYQQTPGQGLQFLFEYFSETQRNKGNFPGRFSGRQFSNSRSEMNVSTLELGDSALYLCASSLDGSSYNEQFFGPGTRLTVL.

CDR3 nucleotides: TGTGCCAGCAGCTCCCGGGACAGGTACTACGAGCAGTACTTC. Protein sequence: CASSSRDRYYEQYF. V usage is TRBV13 and J usage is TRBJ2-7; 8 nucleotides line up with TRBD1. Germline CDR1 and CDR2: PRHDT and FYEKMQ (reference sequence). The CDR3 runs to 14 residues. The ends lost 4 bases at V and 3 bases at J; junction bases unmatched: 5.

This chain uses TRBV6-5 with TRBJ2-7; 7 bases fit TRBD2. CDR1 and CDR2 from the germline V gene are MNHEY and SVGAGI. This CDR3 has 13 amino acids. The V gene end was trimmed by 3 bases and the J gene end by 3 bases; junction bases not matched to a gene: 2. The DNA of the CDR3 is TGTGCCAGCAGTTATACGGGGGGCTACGAGCAGTACTTC. Amino acids: CASSYTGGYEQYF.

The J gene is TRBJ2-5, the V gene TRBV2, with a possible D match to TRBD2 (5 bases). Trimming removed 6 bases from V and 4 bases from J, with 21 bases in between. The CDR3 runs 16 residues. Germline CDR1 reads SNHLY; CDR2 reads FYNNEI. CDR3 protein: CASRRDSAGSRETQYF. In DNA, the CDR3 is TGTGCCAGCAGGCGAGACTCGGCGGGCTCAAGAGAGACCCAGTACTTC. Together with reference TRBV2 and TRBJ2-5, the CDR3 gives the full variable domain: EPEVTQTPSHQVTQMGQEVILRCVPISNHLYFYWYRQILGQKVEFLVSFYNNEISEKSEIFDDQFSVERPDGSNFTLKIRSTKLEDSAMYFCASRRDSAGSRETQYFGPGTRLLVL.

This clone was seen a handful of times. The rearrangement uses TRBV9 and TRBJ1-2, with D tentatively TRBD1 (5 bases). The CDR3 extends over 13 amino acids. Between the trimmed V and J ends, which lost 5 bases and 5 bases, there was a span of 13 bases. CDR1 is SGDLS and CDR2 is YYNGEE in the germline V gene. CDR3 nucleotide sequence: TGTGCCAGCAGAGACGACAGAGGATATGGCTACACCTTC. Translated: CASRDDRGYGYTF. The variable domain in full, completed from reference TRBV9 and TRBJ1-2, reads DSGVTQTPKHLITATGQRVTLRCSPRSGDLSVYWYQQSLDQGLQFLIQYYNGEERAKGNILERFSAQQFPDLHSELNLSSLELGDSALYFCASRDDRGYGYTFGSGTRLTVV.

The chain links TRBV27 to TRBJ1-1; no clear D. This CDR3 has 13 amino acids. The germline V and J ends were trimmed by 5 bases and 1 base, with 8 bases remaining between them. The germline V gene has CDR1 MNHEY and CDR2 SMNVEV (reference sequence). The chain's CDR3 is CASSPEANTEAFF. The CDR3 DNA sequence: TGTGCCAGCAGTCCCGAGGCGAACACTGAAGCTTTCTTT.

This clone was recorded only once. The chain couples TRBV11-2 to TRBJ1-1; D gene unclear. The CDR3 is 13 residues long. The germline gives CDR1 SGHAT, CDR2 FQNNGV. The V end lost 5 bases, the J end lost 1 base, and 8 bases lay between the germline ends. CDR3: CASSLGRNTEAFF. The CDR3 DNA sequence: TGTGCCAGCAGCCTAGGTCGGAACACTGAAGCTTTCTTT. Variable domain in full (rest from reference TRBV11-2 and TRBJ1-1): EAGVAQSPRYKIIEKRQSVAFWCNPISGHATLYWYQQILGQGPKLLIQFQNNGVVDDSQLPKDRFSAERLKGVDSTLKIQPAKLEDSAVYLCASSLGRNTEAFFGQGTRLTVV.

The chain uses TRBV19 and TRBJ1-2; no firm D call. The CDR3 has 13 residues. V lost 7 bases to trimming and J lost 4 bases, with 13 bases between them. Looked up from germline, CDR1 is LNHDA and CDR2 is SQIVND (reference sequence). DNA of the CDR3: TGTGCCAGTAATAAGGGTCGGGTCTATGGCTACACCTTC. This encodes CASNKGRVYGYTF. Full variable domain (outside the CDR3, taken from reference TRBV19 and TRBJ1-2): DGGITQSPKYLFRKEGQNVTLSCEQNLNHDAMYWYRQDPGQGLRLIYYSQIVNDFQKGDIAEGYSVSREKKESFPLTVTSAQKNPTAFYLCASNKGRVYGYTFGSGTRLTVV.

The CDR3 here is CASSQVWEDTEDNEQFF. In DNA form, the CDR3 reads TGTGCCAGCAGCCAAGTTTGGGAGGACACGGAAGACAATGAGCAGTTCTTC. V is TRBV4-2 and J is TRBJ2-1; possibly TRBD2 for D (6 bases). The CDR3 runs to 17 residues. V dropped 1 base and J dropped 5 bases, with 18 bases sitting between them. Germline loops: CDR1 LGHNA, CDR2 YNFKEQ.

The V gene is TRBV6-1, the J gene TRBJ2-3; D unclear. V shed 4 bases and J shed 0 bases, with 8 bases lying between them. This CDR3 is built from 14 residues. Germline-derived CDR1 and CDR2 are MNHNS and SASEGT. CDR3 nucleotide sequence: TGTGCCAGCAGTGTTGAGGTCAGCACAGATACGCAGTATTTT. It yields the protein CASSVEVSTDTQYF.

This rearrangement joins TRBV4-2 to TRBJ2-7; D unresolved. The CDR3 extends over 12 amino acids. CDR1 is LGHNA and CDR2 is YNFKEQ in the germline V gene. The V end was cut by 1 base, the J end by 6 bases, with 7 bases between. The CDR3 DNA follows: TGTGCCAGCAGCCAAGTTACCGGCGAGCAGTACTTC. It encodes CASSQVTGEQYF.

This sequence joins TRBV13 and TRBJ2-5, with D unclear. Germline lookup yields CDR1 PRHDT and CDR2 FYEKMQ (reference sequence). Trimming shortened V by 4 bases and J by 3 bases, and 12 bases separated the two germline ends. The CDR3 runs to 14 residues. CDR3 sequence reads: CASSSSYREETQYF. DNA for the CDR3: TGTGCCAGCAGCTCATCCTACAGAGAAGAGACCCAGTACTTC.

J is TRBJ2-1 and V is TRBV6-1, with TRBD1 identical over 9 bases. Germline lookup yields CDR1 MNHNS and CDR2 SASEGT. The CDR3 runs 15 residues. J was trimmed by 8 bases and V by 8 bases; bases with no gene match: 13. Here the CDR3 DNA reads TGTGCCAGCTCGCCGCCGGGACAGGGATCCCATGAGCAGTTCTTC. Protein: CASSPPGQGSHEQFF.

This chain joins TRBV27 and TRBJ2-2; D remains unclear. Between the trimmed V and J ends, which lost 8 bases and 5 bases, there was a span of 3 bases. Germline assignment: CDR1 MNHEY and CDR2 SMNVEV (reference sequence). The CDR3 is 10 residues long. The CDR3, as DNA: TGTGCCAGCGAAACCGGGGAGCTGTTTTTT. Amino acids: CASETGELFF.

The chain is built from TRBV9 and TRBJ2-4, with D maybe TRBD2 (6 bases). Trimming removed 7 bases from V and 1 base from J, with 9 bases in between. The germline V gene encodes CDR1 SGDLS and CDR2 YYNGEE. The CDR3 is 13 residues long. In DNA, the CDR3 is TGTGCCAGCGGCGGGGAGGCCAAAAACATTCAGTACTTC. This translates into CASGGEAKNIQYF.

This rearrangement joins TRBV5-1 to TRBJ2-1; D gene uncertain. This CDR3 region has 14 residues. Trimming removed 0 bases from V and 5 bases from J, with 9 bases in between. The germline gives CDR1 SGHRS, CDR2 YFSETQ. The DNA for the CDR3 is TGCGCCAGCAGCTTGGCAGGAGTTGACAATGAGCAGTTCTTC. It specifies CASSLAGVDNEQFF.

This chain uses TRBV6-5 with TRBJ1-1, with 8 positions matching TRBD1. CDR1 and CDR2 (germline): MNHEY, SVGAGI. The ends lost 4 bases at V and 6 bases at J; junction bases unmatched: 10. The CDR3 runs to 15 residues. CDR3 sequence reads: CASSLFQGAVAEAFF. For the CDR3, the DNA is TGTGCCAGCAGTTTATTCCAGGGGGCTGTGGCTGAAGCTTTCTTT.

The chain uses TRBV5-1 and TRBJ2-5, with unresolved D. Trimming took 3 bases from V and 1 from J, leaving 7 bases between them. CDR1 and CDR2 from the germline V gene are SGHRS and YFSETQ. This CDR3 is 13 amino acids long. CDR3 amino acids: CASSSGLQETQYF. CDR3 DNA sequence: TGCGCCAGCAGCTCGGGCCTCCAAGAGACCCAGTACTTC.

The rearrangement uses TRBV29-1 and TRBJ2-7, with no clear D. Germline CDR1 is SQVTM and CDR2 is ANQGSEA. The ends were cut back, 6 bases at V and 0 bases at J, with 15 bases in the middle. The CDR3 spans 14 residues. CDR3 loop: CSVAGPLSSYEQYF. The CDR3 DNA reads TGCAGCGTCGCCGGGCCCCTAAGCTCCTACGAGCAGTACTTC.

J is TRBJ1-4 and V is TRBV5-1; unclear D gene. This CDR3 region has 14 residues. Germline CDR1 reads SGHRS; CDR2 reads YFSETQ. The V end was cut by 4 bases, the J end by 2 bases, with 9 bases between. CDR3 loop: CASSVVGTNEKLFF. DNA for the CDR3: TGCGCCAGCAGCGTGGTGGGCACTAATGAAAAACTGTTTTTT.